The source of this T cell receptor (beta chain) is a study of T cells expressing NK-cell markers. On the study more broadly: Serological testing identified most of the eight sequenced donors as HCMV-seropositive and one as seronegative.

Findings and limits, study-wide: These clonotypes additionally ranked first within the CD3+CD56-NKG2C+ fraction of several donors.

In regard to this clonotype: Its target is unknown.

Germline lookup yields CDR1 SGHRS and CDR2 YFSETQ. This CDR3 region has 16 residues. TCR beta cDNA was generated via 5'RACE template switching incorporating UMIs. TCRdb re-called the 5' RACE reads, yielding one record per CDR3 amino acid sequence without DNA. The listing contains some 500,000 distinct CDR3 sequences. V gene TRBV5-1 combines with J gene TRBJ2-6; TCRdb returns TRBD1, unconfirmable since there is no DNA. The material sequenced was blood T cells: a sorted CD56 or NKG2C T cell subset, CD4+ or CD8+ T cells, or bulk PBMC T cells (not recorded which). The receptor was isolated from a woman in her 50s in good health. This chain's CDR3 is CASSFGATTGANVLTF.